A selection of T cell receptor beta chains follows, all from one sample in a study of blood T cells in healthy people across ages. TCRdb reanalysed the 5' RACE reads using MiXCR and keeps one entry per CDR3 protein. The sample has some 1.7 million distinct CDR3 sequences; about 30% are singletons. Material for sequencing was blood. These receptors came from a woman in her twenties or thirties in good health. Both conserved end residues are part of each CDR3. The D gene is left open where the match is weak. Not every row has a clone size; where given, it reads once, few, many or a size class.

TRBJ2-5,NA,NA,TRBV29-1,CSVLQAAETQYF,TGCAGCGTTCTCCAGGCGGCAGAGACCCAGTACTTC
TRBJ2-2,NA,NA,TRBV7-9,CASSLRQGTNTGELFF,TGTGCCAGCAGCTTAAGGCAGGGTACAAACACCGGGGAGCTGTTTTTT
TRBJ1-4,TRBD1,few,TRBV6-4,CASRDTGATNEKLFF,TGTGCCAGCAGGGATACAGGGGCAACTAATGAAAAACTGTTTTTT
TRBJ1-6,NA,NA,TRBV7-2,CASRLQAPRGSPLHF,TGTGCCAGCAGATTGCAGGCCCCACGGGGATCACCCCTCCACTTT
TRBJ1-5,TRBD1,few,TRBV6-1,CASSNTGGARQPQHF,TGTGCCAGCAGCAATACAGGGGGCGCGAGACAGCCCCAGCATTTT
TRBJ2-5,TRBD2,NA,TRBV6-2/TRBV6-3,CATRTSGQETQYF,TGTGCCACCCGGACTAGCGGACAAGAGACCCAGTACTTC
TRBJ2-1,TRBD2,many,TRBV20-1,CSALPTGGSYNEQFF,TGCAGTGCGTTGCCCACGGGGGGATCCTACAATGAGCAGTTCTTC
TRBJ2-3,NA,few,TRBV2,CATDAERGDTQYF,TGTGCCACAGACGCGGAGAGGGGAGATACGCAGTATTTT
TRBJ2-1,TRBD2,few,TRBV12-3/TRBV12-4,CASSLGRVRGLAGRSSYNEQFF,TGTGCCAGCAGTTTAGGAAGGGTTAGGGGCCTAGCGGGACGGAGCTCCTACAATGAGCAGTTCTTC
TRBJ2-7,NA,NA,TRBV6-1,CASSASFGAEQYF,TGTGCCAGCAGTGCTTCGTTTGGTGCCGAGCAGTACTTC
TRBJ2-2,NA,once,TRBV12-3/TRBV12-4,CASTTGRGSGELFF,TGTGCCAGCACGACAGGGAGGGGAAGCGGGGAGCTGTTTTTT
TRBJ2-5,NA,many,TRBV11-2,CASSLDPSSETQYF,TGTGCCAGCAGCTTAGATCCCAGTTCGGAGACCCAGTACTTC
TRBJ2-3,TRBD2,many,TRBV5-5,CASSLLGGSDTQYF,TGTGCCAGCTCACTACTCGGGGGGTCAGATACGCAGTATTTT
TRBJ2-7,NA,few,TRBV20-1,CSARLRGGSYEQYF,TGCAGTGCTAGACTTCGGGGCGGCTCCTACGAGCAGTACTTC
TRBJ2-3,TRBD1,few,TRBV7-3,CASSLWDRGQDTQYF,TGTGCCAGCAGCTTATGGGACAGGGGGCAAGATACGCAGTATTTT
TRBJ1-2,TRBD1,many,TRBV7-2,CASSLAQGRNYGYTF,TGTGCCAGCAGCTTAGCACAGGGGAGGAACTATGGCTACACCTTC
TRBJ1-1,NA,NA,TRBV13,CASSPPTAPLITEAFF,TGTGCCAGCAGCCCACCGACAGCACCCCTGATCACTGAAGCTTTCTTT
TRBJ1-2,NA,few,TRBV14,CASSQERSGSYGYTF,TGTGCCAGCAGCCAAGAACGATCAGGGTCCTATGGCTACACCTTC
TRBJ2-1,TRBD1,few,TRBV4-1,CANSQRQGASYNEQFF,TGCGCCAACAGCCAACGACAGGGGGCCTCCTACAATGAGCAGTTCTTC
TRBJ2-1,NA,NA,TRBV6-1,CASMEAGSYNEQFF,TGTGCCAGCATGGAGGCGGGCTCCTACAATGAGCAGTTCTTC
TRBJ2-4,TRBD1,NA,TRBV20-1,CIASDRVAKNIQYF,TGCATTGCGTCGGACAGGGTGGCCAAAAACATTCAGTACTTC
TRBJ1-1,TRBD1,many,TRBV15,CATSKASTGHTEAFF,TGTGCCACCAGCAAAGCCTCGACAGGGCACACTGAAGCTTTCTTT
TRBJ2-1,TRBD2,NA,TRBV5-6,CASSPLACDEQFF,TGTGCCAGCAGCCCACTAGCGTGTGATGAGCAGTTCTTC
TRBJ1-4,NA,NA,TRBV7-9,CASSLALQQPFF,TGTGCCAGCAGCTTAGCGCTGCAGCAGCCGTTTTTT
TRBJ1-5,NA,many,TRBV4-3,CASSQDENQPQHF,TGCGCCAGCAGCCAAGATGAGAATCAGCCCCAGCATTTT
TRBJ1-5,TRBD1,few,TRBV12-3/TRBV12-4,CASSLPGGGNQPQHF,TGTGCCAGCAGTTTGCCAGGGGGGGGCAATCAGCCCCAGCATTTT
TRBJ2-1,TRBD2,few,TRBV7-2,CASSYRLAGFNEQFF,TGTGCCAGCAGCTACCGACTAGCGGGGTTTAATGAGCAGTTCTTC
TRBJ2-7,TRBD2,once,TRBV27,CASSLLAEGHREYF,TGTGCCAGCAGTTTACTAGCGGAGGGCCATCGTGAGTACTTC